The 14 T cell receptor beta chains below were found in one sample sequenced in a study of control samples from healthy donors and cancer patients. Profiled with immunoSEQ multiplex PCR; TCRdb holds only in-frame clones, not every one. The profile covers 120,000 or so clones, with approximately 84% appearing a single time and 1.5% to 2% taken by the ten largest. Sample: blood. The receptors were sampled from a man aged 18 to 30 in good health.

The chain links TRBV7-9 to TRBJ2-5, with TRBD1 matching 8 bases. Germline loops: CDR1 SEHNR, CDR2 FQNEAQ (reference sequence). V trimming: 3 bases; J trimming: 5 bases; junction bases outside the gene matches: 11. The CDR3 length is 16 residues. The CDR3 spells CASSFLDRGLGETQYF. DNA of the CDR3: TGTGCCAGCAGCTTTCTAGACAGGGGCCTTGGCGAGACCCAGTACTTC.

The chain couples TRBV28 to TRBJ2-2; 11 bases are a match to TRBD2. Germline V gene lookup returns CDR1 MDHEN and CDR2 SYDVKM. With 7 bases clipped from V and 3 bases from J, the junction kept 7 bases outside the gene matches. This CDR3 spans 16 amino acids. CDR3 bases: TGTGCCAGCACCATTCCGGGACTAGCGGACACCGGGGAGCTGTTTTTT. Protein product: CASTIPGLADTGELFF.

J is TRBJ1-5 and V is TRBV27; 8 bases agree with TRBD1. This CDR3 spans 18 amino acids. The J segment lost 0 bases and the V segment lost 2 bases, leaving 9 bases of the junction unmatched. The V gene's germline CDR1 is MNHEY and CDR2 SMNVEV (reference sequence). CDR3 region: CASSLGSPGGLSNQPQHF. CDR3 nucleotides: TGTGCCAGCAGTTTAGGGTCCCCAGGGGGCCTTAGCAATCAGCCCCAGCATTTT.

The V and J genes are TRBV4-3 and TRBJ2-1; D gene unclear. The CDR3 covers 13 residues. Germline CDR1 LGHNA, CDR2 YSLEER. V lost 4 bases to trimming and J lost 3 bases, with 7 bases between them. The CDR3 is CASSPVRYNEQFF. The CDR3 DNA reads TGCGCCAGCAGCCCCGTTCGCTACAATGAGCAGTTCTTC.

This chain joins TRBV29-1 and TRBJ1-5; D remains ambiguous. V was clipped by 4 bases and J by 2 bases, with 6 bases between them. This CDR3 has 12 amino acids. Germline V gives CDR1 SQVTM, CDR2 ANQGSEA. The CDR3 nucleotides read TGCAGCGTTGGGGCAGGCAATCAGCCCCAGCATTTT. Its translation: CSVGAGNQPQHF.

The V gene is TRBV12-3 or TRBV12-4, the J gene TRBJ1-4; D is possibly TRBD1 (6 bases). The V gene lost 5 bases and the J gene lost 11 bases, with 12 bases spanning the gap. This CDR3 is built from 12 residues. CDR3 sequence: CASSTDRAKLFF. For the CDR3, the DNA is TGTGCCAGCAGTACGGACAGAGCGAAACTGTTTTTT.

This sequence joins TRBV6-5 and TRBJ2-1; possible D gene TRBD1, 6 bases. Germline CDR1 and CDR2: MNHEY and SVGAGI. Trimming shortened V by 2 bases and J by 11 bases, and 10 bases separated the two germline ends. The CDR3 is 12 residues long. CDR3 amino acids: CASSYATGQQFF. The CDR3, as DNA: TGTGCCAGCAGTTACGCAACAGGGCAGCAGTTCTTC.

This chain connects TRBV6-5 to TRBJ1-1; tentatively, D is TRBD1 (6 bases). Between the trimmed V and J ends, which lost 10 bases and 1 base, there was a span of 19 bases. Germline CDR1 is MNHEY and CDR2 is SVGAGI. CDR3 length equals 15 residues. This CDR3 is CAITEYRDKNTEAFF. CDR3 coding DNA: TGTGCCATTACTGAATACAGGGACAAGAACACTGAAGCTTTCTTT.

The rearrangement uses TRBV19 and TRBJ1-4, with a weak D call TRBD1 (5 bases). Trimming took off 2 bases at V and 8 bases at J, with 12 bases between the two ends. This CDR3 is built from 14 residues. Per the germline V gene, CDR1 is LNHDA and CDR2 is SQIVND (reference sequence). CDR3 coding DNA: TGTGCCAGTAGTATACAGGGTAGAGGCGAAAAACTGTTTTTT. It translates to CASSIQGRGEKLFF.

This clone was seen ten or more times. The CDR3 DNA sequence: TGTGCCAGCAGCTCGCTTTTATCGGGAGTAGGCGAGCAGTACTTC. Translating gives CASSSLLSGVGEQYF. The rearrangement uses TRBV7-7 and TRBJ2-7; maybe TRBD2 (6 bases). V was clipped by 4 bases and J by 6 bases, with 19 bases between them. The CDR3 runs to 15 residues. Germline CDR1 SSHAT, CDR2 FNYEAQ (reference sequence).

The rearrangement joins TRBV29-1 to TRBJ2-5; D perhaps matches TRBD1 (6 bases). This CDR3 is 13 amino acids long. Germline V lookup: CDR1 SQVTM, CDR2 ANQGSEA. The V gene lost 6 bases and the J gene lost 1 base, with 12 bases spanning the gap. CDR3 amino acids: CSVTTGFQETQYF. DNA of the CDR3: TGCAGCGTCACAACAGGGTTCCAAGAGACCCAGTACTTC.

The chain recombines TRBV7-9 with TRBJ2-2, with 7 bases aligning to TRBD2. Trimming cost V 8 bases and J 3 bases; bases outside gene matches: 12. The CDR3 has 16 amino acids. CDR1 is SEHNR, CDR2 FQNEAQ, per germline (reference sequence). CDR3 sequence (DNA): TGTGCCAGCCGCCCCGGAGCGGGATACTACACCGGGGAGCTGTTTTTT. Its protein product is CASRPGAGYYTGELFF. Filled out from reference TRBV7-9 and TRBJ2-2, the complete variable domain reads DTGVSQNPRHKITKRGQNVTFRCDPISEHNRLYWYRQTLGQGPEFLTYFQNEAQLEKSRLLSDRFSAERPKGSFSTLEIQRTEQGDSAMYLCASRPGAGYYTGELFFGEGSRLTVL.

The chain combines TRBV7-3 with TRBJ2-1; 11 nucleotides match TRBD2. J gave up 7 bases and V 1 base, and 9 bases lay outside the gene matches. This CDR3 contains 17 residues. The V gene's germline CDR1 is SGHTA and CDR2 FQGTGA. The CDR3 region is CASSLRGLAANGNEQFF. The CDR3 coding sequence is TGTGCCAGCAGCTTAAGGGGACTAGCGGCGAATGGGAATGAGCAGTTCTTC.

This CDR3 is CASRWTGESETQYF. The CDR3 coding sequence is TGTGCCAGTAGGTGGACAGGGGAATCAGAGACCCAGTACTTC. The V and J genes are TRBV19 and TRBJ2-5; 9 nucleotides match TRBD1. Germline CDR1 LNHDA, CDR2 SQIVND (reference sequence). The CDR3 length is 14 residues. The junction had 6 bases not matched to a gene; V was cut back by 6 bases and J by 4 bases.